Below, one TCR beta chain is given with its context. The antigen is unknown. The data were obtained in a study of post-analysis software for immune sequencing data. Study at large: Secondary progressive, relapsing-remitting and progressive-relapsing multiple sclerosis were among the included disease courses.

The CDR3 sequence is 13 residues long. Germline CDR1 SQVTM, CDR2 ANQGSEA. Study conclusions and caveats: Samples sharing a preparation batch grouped tightly together when assessed by F measure. Five TRBV segments were significantly more frequent in patients than in controls. TRBV5-6, TRBV5-1 and TRBV20-1 were among these segments.

cDNA libraries for TCR beta contained unique molecular identifiers. Once 1 to 10 million T cells were used, about 510,000 cDNA molecules resulted. TCRdb redid the calling of the PCR reads with MiXCR, one entry per CDR3 protein. Here the sample spans approximately 690,000 distinct CDR3 sequences, roughly three fifths being singletons. The sequenced material came from blood. The sequence was obtained from a girl aged 2 to 9 with multiple sclerosis. The J gene is TRBJ2-7, the V gene TRBV29-1; 7 nucleotides align to TRBD2. Near its end, the DNA agrees better with TRBJ2-5, so the J call may be wrong. CDR3 sequence (DNA): TGCAGCGTTGAAGCGGGACTATCGGAGACCCAGTACTTC. Amino acid sequence: CSVEAGLSETQYF.